Described below is a single T cell receptor (beta chain) sequence and its context. Its antigen is still unknown. Trimming removed 7 bases from V and 1 base from J, with 4 bases in between. The length of the CDR3 is 11 residues. Time point given: newly diagnosed GD, antithyroid drugs for less than 3 months. PBMC-derived RNA was used for the TCR library. A volume of around 9.9 milliliters of peripheral blood was collected in EDTA tubes. The sample is drawn from a study of regulatory T cells in long-lasting Graves disease. Findings and caveats of the study: Rather than thyroid tissue, only peripheral blood underwent study. Persistent cases favored TRBV28, TRBJ1-2 and TRBJ2-5. With some 2,800 shared public clonotypes, persistent patients exceeded new patients, who shared about a thousand.

TCR beta libraries were built with iRepertoire HTBI primers and Arm-PCR of CDR3 regions. Each CDR3 protein is one row after TCRdb ran MiXCR on the multiplex PCR reads. The table has roughly 400,000 distinct CDR3 sequences, less than 20% seen once. These data were also filed under a second study, of T cells in Graves' hyperthyroidism and ophthalmopathy.

This clonotype was sampled from a woman younger than 30 with Graves disease. The genes are TRBV12-3 or TRBV12-4 and TRBJ1-1; D is uncertain. The input for sequencing was peripheral blood mononuclear cells (PBMCs), taken at new diagnosis, from a patient treated with antithyroid drugs. In DNA form, the CDR3 reads TGTGCCAGCACGTGGAACACTGAAGCTTTCTTT. Translated: CASTWNTEAFF.